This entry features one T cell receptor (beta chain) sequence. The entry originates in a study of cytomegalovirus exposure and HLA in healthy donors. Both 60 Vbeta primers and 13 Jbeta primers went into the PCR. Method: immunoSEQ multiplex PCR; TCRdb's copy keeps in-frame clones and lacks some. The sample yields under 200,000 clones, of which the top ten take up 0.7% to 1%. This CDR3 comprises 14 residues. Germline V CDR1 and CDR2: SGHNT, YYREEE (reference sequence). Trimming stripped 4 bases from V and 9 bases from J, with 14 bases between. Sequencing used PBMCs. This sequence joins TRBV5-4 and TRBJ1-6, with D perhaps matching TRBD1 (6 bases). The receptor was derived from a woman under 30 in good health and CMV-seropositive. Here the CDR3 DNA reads TGTGCCAGCAGCACCGGGGGGGCGGTTTCACCCCTCCACTTT. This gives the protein CASSTGGAVSPLHF.